This T cell receptor beta chain is drawn from a study of cytomegalovirus exposure and HLA in healthy donors (dated by TCRdb to about 2017). Some background on the complete study: An earlier analysis of approximately 640 of the donors reported approximately 300 Gb of sequence data and around 110 million unique TCR beta sequences from roughly 180 million T cells. An early release covering roughly 600 HLA-typed donors comprised 250 to 350 gigabases of sequencing data and 65 million to 100 million unique TCR sequences. Among the roughly 400 genotyped donors, around 79% belonged to the genetic ancestry cluster associated with self-reported Caucasian donors. The study aimed to test whether signatures of past pathogen exposure could be identified by cataloging public T cell receptors. The study used immunosequencing to profile the T cell repertoires of under 700 subjects and linked those repertoires to cytomegalovirus serostatus. Besides the first cohort of roughly 700 subjects, a separate validation cohort made up of roughly 120 different subjects was used. The study combined high-throughput TCR immunosequencing, statistical association of individual TCRs with disease status, and machine learning to predict cytomegalovirus infection status. A later analysis re-examined previously published TCR beta repertoires from over 500 donors and added high-resolution HLA genotyping to investigate patterns of TCR occurrence. The later analysis used no new phenotypic data to find candidate immune exposures, relying instead on TCR beta sequences and their occurrence across donors. To decide whether each TCR beta V gene segment behaved as functional or pseudogenic, an earlier analysis of 587 of the donors relied on high-throughput TCR beta sequencing. Donor age, sex, ethnicity and CMV serostatus were collected together with the repertoire data. In a later genetic analysis, genome-wide SNP genotypes for about 65% of the 666 donors were used, and that subset was treated as a discovery cohort. Every repertoire in the discovery cohort had been generated on one and the same sequencing platform. HLA typing covered class I and class II loci at four-digit resolution. The number of donors typed differed by locus, with roughly 620-640 for A, B, C, DRB1 and DQB1, roughly 520 for DQA1, over 600 for DPA1, and some 440 for DPB1. About five DR-DQ haplotypes were handled as single units for association and clustering, since linkage in the cohort was strong. On average, roughly 250,000 unique TCR beta nucleotide sequences were sequenced per donor among a few hundred genotyped donors of the cohort, with roughly 18% of those sequences being non-productive.

Of note for this clone: Its antigen remains unidentified. Within one base of it there is no much larger clone, and no base qualities were kept.

The paper as a whole reports these results and caveats: A further reported finding was that TCR beta sequences accurately predicted the HLA-A and HLA-B alleles for most subjects in the first cohort. A later analysis found that HLA-associated TCR beta chains were more clonally expanded and had lower generation probabilities than equally common non-associated chains. A later analysis reported that several top co-occurrence clusters appeared linked to parvovirus B19, influenza, CMV and Epstein-Barr virus. A later analysis found that TCR association rates varied across HLA loci, with DRB1 alleles showing the most associated TCRs and HLA-C alleles the fewest. Assigning TCR associations to individual alleles was difficult when HLA alleles, especially DR and DQ, strongly co-occurred. In a later analysis, more than 15,000 TCR beta sequences were associated with specific HLA alleles at a false discovery rate of 0.05. A few of the identified cytomegalovirus-associated TCR beta chains were confirmed in vitro to be specific for cytomegalovirus antigens. About 17 rarely observed V segments, including chromosome 9 orphons, were excluded from the earlier analysis of approximately 600 of the donors because counts were too low. HLA typing was unavailable for some donors at each locus, so association tests used only the typed subset. CMV serostatus was the only immune exposure information available for the cohort. Only TCR beta chains were sequenced in this cohort, and the absence of alpha or paired-chain data limited detectable features. A later genetic analysis associated a missense DCLRE1C variant with V-gene and J-gene trimming of TCR beta chains, and an independent cohort replicated the association. A cluster of highly shared sequence variants was judged likely to be a technical artifact of the sequencing pipeline. A later analysis found that most CMV-associated TCR beta chains appeared HLA-restricted, with HLA associations seemingly driven largely by CMV exposure. Roughly uniform sequencing depth across donors was assumed in presence/absence analyses, although this assumption may not hold. In both the original and validation cohorts, the classifier was reported to diagnose cytomegalovirus status with high specificity and sensitivity. According to a later genetic analysis, donors in an Asian-associated ancestry cluster had fewer N-insertions in productive TCRs than the roughly 670-donor mean. Correlated functional status among segregating V segments might be attributable to linkage disequilibrium, but an unknown experimental factor could not be ruled out. Some IMGT-functional V segments, including TRBV6-2 and TRBV6-3, could not be distinguished by the 87-base-pair reads and were therefore excluded. Broadly in line with IMGT annotations, most TCR beta V segments showed up in productive rearrangements about 90% or about 30% of the time in an earlier analysis of 587 of the donors. A total of about 180 TCR beta chains were listed by the study as associated with cytomegalovirus. It was suggested by the authors that the approach could potentially be generalized to other disease states and immunological phenotypes. Most TCR sequences were observed very rarely across donors, whereas some public TCRs were present in many individuals.

The library was produced with the immunoSEQ multiplex PCR assay. For the multiplex PCR, a mixture combining 60 forward primers for TCR Vbeta segments and 13 reverse primers for TCR Jbeta segments was used. The CDR3 region of rearranged TCR beta genes was amplified from genomic DNA with a multiplex PCR assay. The amplified TCR beta libraries were sequenced on the Illumina HiSeq System as 87-base-pair reads. Concerning the study's data processing: Across the 670 or so repertoires, a later analysis counted approximately 83 million unique TCR beta chains, roughly 11 million of which were shared by at least two donors. Raw reads were error-corrected and collapsed into unique sequences by a nearest-neighbor algorithm in which closely related sequences were merged to remove PCR and sequencing errors. Alignment of CDR3 sequences to IMGT reference sequences was used to assign V, D and J gene segments. For a sequence to be retained, a match of at least six nucleotides was required to both a V gene segment and a J gene segment. Rearrangements were called productive when the CDR3 lacked stop codons and stayed in frame with V and J; all others were non-productive. CDR3 was defined by IMGT convention, running from the second conserved V-encoded cysteine to the conserved J-encoded phenylalanine. In an earlier analysis of 587 of the donors, sequences lacking an unambiguous match to a single V gene segment were excluded. In an earlier analysis of some 590 of the donors, a V segment was called functional when productive rearrangements were above 56.7%, and segregating when the standard deviation between donors exceeded 5%. A statistical classification framework was built to diagnose cytomegalovirus status from the catalog of TCR beta chain sequences. V and J gene assignment, in a later analysis, came from comparing TCR nucleotide sequences with IMGT/GENE-DB human TR gene sequences. Using the TCRdist pipeline, a later analysis assigned CDR3 sequences along with most-parsimonious VDJ recombination scenarios. In a later analysis, each TCR beta chain was defined by its CDR3 amino acid sequence together with its V-gene family, and reads lacking a unique V-gene family were excluded. As a way to deal with suspected cross-contamination and a sequencing artifact, a later analysis dropped 592 nucleotide sequences that were highly shared and had low generation probability. In a later analysis, a clonal expansion index was calculated for each public chain from normalized within-repertoire ranks of inferred template counts. In a later analysis, generation probabilities were computed with a VDJ recombination model fitted to out-of-frame rearrangements, and the resulting probabilities were checked against IGoR. In a later analysis, TCR-TCR, TCR-HLA and TCR-CMV co-occurrence was scored with hypergeometric tests, and a repertoire-size bias correction was applied to TCR pairs. In a later analysis, false discovery rates were estimated by permuting HLA or CMV assignments 20 times. In a later analysis, co-occurring TCRs were grouped using DBSCAN, and TCRdist sequence similarity was added for clustering within HLA-allele-positive subsets. Co-occurrence clustering excluded repertoires with fewer than 30,000 or more than 120,000 public chains, plus five with anomalous nucleotide sharing. Held by TCRdb, this immuneACCESS table contains in-frame sequences only and omits some clones. Under half of the omission traces to an unresolved V gene where checked; the cause of the rest is unknown. V, J and clone size are taken as reported in that table, and D and trimming were inferred from the DNA itself. The sample profile shows around 170,000 clones; roughly 80% of them were found once. The ten largest make up 3.8% of the sample.

The cohort comprised around 700 healthy bone marrow donors. At the time of sampling, every cohort member was nominally healthy, though immune exposures that went unrecorded were likely present. The donor was CMV seronegative and belonged to the group of 320 or so seronegative cohort members. Every donor gave a peripheral blood sample, and the peripheral blood mononuclear cells from that sample were used for TCR beta sequencing. Genomic DNA extraction from the blood cell samples was performed with the Qiagen DNeasy Blood Extraction Kit. The cysteine opens and the phenylalanine closes a CDR3 of 16 amino acids. The read is trimmed to its CDR3 DNA, 48 bases read in frame from base 1. Clipping removes 1 base from V and 6 bases from J, with 8 as the unmatched junction base count. CDR1 and CDR2 were assigned from the germline V gene as SGHAT and FQNNGV.

The source material was PBMCs. The chain is made from TRBV11-2 and TRBJ2-7; 11 bases in the junction line up with TRBD1. The sequence was obtained from a middle-aged man in good health and CMV-seronegative. The CDR3 is CASSLGGQGAAGEQYF. The sequenced DNA is TGTGCCAGCAGCTTAGGTGGACAGGGGGCTGCGGGCGAGCAGTACTTC.